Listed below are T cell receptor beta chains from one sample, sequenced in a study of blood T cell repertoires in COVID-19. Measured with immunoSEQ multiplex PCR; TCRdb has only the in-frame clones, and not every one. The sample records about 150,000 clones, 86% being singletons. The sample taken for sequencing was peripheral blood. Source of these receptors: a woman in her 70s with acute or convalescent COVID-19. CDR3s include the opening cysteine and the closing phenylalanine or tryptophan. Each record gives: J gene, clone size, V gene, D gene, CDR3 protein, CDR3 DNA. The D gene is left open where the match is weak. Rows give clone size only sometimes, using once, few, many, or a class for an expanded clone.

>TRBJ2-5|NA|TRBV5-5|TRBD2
CASCLRLGTSGSYQETQYF
TGTGCCAGCTGCCTCCGACTGGGGACTAGCGGGAGCTACCAAGAGACCCAGTACTTC
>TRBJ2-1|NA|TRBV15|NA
CATRFSNQRGAYNEQFF
TGTGCCACCAGATTCTCCAACCAACGGGGGGCGTACAATGAGCAGTTCTTC
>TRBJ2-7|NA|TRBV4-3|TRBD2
CASSQDLAGGSYEQYF
TGCGCCAGCAGCCAAGATCTAGCGGGAGGTTCCTACGAGCAGTACTTC
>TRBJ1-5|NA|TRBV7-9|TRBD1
CASSFGQGENQPQHF
TGTGCCAGCAGCTTCGGACAGGGGGAAAATCAGCCCCAGCATTTT
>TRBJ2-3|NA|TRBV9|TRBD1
CASSVGGQVSTDTQYF
TGTGCCAGCAGCGTAGGTGGACAGGTTAGCACAGATACGCAGTATTTT
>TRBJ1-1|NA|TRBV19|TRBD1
CASTYRGQAVNTEAFF
TGTGCCAGTACTTATAGGGGACAGGCCGTAAACACTGAAGCTTTCTTT
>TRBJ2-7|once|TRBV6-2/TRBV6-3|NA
CASSRPTGLRPYEQYF
TGTGCCAGCAGTAGACCAACAGGGCTTCGGCCCTACGAGCAGTACTTC
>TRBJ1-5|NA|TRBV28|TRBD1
CASSLGTGIGQPQHF
TGTGCCAGCAGTTTAGGGACAGGAATAGGTCAGCCCCAGCATTTT
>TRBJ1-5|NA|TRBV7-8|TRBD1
CASSFRGPGDSQPQHF
TGTGCCAGCAGCTTCAGAGGCCCGGGGGACAGTCAGCCCCAGCATTTT
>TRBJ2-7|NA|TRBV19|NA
CASGPGHILYEQYF
TGTGCCAGTGGACCGGGACACATCCTCTACGAGCAGTACTTC
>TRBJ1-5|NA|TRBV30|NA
CAWEGGTNQPQHF
TGTGCCTGGGAAGGGGGTACCAATCAGCCCCAGCATTTT
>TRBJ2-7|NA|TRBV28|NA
CASSSPRHVGSEQYF
TGTGCCAGCAGTTCCCCTCGACACGTCGGGAGCGAGCAGTACTTC
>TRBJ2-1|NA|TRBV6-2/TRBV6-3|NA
CASSYSELRGEQFF
TGTGCCAGCAGTTACTCTGAGCTACGGGGTGAGCAGTTCTTC
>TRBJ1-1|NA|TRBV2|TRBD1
CASRVDRGRAEAFF
TGTGCCAGCAGAGTCGACAGGGGGCGCGCTGAAGCTTTCTTT
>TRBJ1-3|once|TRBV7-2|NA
CASSQTGTYGNTIYF
TGTGCCAGCAGCCAAACGGGGACTTACGGAAACACCATATATTTT
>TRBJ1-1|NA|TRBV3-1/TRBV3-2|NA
CASSQALGRTEAFF
TGTGCCAGCAGCCAAGCCCTGGGGAGGACTGAAGCTTTCTTT
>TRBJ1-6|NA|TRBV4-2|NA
CASSQDGPGEGSPLHF
TGTGCCAGCAGCCAAGATGGGCCAGGCGAAGGCTCACCCCTCCACTTT
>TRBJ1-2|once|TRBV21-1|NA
CASSKGADRGSNYGYTF
TGTGCCAGCAGCAAGGGCGCAGACAGGGGGTCTAACTATGGCTACACCTTC
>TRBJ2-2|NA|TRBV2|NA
CASSEARVNTGELFF
TGTGCCAGCAGTGAGGCCAGGGTGAACACCGGGGAGCTGTTTTTT
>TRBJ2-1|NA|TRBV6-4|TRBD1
CASSAGTGVSEQFF
TGTGCCAGCAGTGCCGGGACAGGGGTTAGTGAGCAGTTCTTC
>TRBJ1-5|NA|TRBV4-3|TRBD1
CASSQGDRGQPQHF
TGCGCCAGCAGCCAAGGGGACAGGGGCCAGCCCCAGCATTTT
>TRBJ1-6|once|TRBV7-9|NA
CASSKQGRDSPLHF
TGTGCCAGCAGTAAGCAGGGCAGGGATTCACCCCTCCACTTT
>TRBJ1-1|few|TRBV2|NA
CASRKQGLNTEAFF
TGTGCCAGCAGGAAACAGGGCCTGAACACTGAAGCTTTCTTT
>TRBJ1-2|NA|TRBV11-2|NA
CASSLDSGYGYTF
TGTGCCAGCAGCTTAGATTCGGGGTATGGCTACACCTTC
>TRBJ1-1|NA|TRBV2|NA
CASKQETNTEAFF
TGTGCCAGCAAACAGGAGACGAACACTGAAGCTTTCTTT
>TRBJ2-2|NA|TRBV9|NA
CASSGLSGPNTGELFF
TGTGCCAGCAGCGGACTTAGCGGACCGAACACCGGGGAGCTGTTTTTT
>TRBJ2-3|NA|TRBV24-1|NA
CATSALDDLDTQYF
TGTGCCACCAGTGCACTAGATGATTTAGATACGCAGTATTTT
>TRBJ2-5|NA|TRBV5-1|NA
CASSLDGPPGRLGETQYF
TGCGCCAGCAGCTTGGACGGCCCCCCAGGGCGGTTAGGAGAGACCCAGTACTTC
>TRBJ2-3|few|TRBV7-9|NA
CASSRPGGPGGLSTDTQYF
TGTGCCAGCAGCCGACCGGGGGGCCCAGGTGGTCTTAGCACAGATACGCAGTATTTT
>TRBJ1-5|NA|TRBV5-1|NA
CASLRPGAANSNQPQHF
TGCGCCAGCCTCCGACCAGGGGCGGCTAATAGCAATCAGCCCCAGCATTTT
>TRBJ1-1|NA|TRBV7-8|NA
CASSLYETSEAFF
TGTGCCAGCAGCTTATATGAAACGAGTGAAGCTTTCTTT
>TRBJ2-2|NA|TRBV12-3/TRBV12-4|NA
CASRDYTGELFF
TGTGCCAGCAGGGACTACACCGGGGAGCTGTTTTTT
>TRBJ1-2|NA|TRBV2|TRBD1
CASSVEGQGRGGYTF
TGTGCCAGCAGTGTTGAGGGACAGGGGAGAGGTGGCTACACCTTC
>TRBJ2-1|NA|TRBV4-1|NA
CASSQGARSGRSYNEQFF
TGCGCCAGCAGCCAAGGCGCCAGGTCAGGGCGCTCCTACAATGAGCAGTTCTTC
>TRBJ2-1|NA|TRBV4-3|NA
CASSPQVGVNNEQFF
TGCGCCAGCAGCCCCCAAGTCGGGGTGAACAATGAGCAGTTCTTC
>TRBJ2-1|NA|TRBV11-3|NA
CASSLGRANNEQFF
TGTGCCAGCAGCTTAGGCCGAGCGAACAATGAGCAGTTCTTC
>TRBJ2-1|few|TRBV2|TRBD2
CASSLTSGGAREQFF
TGTGCCAGCAGCCTGACTAGCGGGGGGGCGCGGGAGCAGTTCTTC